This T cell receptor beta chain was captured in a study of T cell responses to AZD1222 COVID-19 vaccine. The method was immunoSEQ multiplex PCR; TCRdb's version includes in-frame clones alone and lacks a portion of them. The sample lists some 130,000 clones, roughly 88% occurring once. Germline V gene lookup returns CDR1 LNHDA and CDR2 SQIVND (reference sequence). V was pared by 7 bases and J by 1 base, with 20 bases between. The CDR3 loop spans 18 amino acids. This chain links TRBV19 with TRBJ2-6; D is perhaps TRBD1 (5 bases). The sequence derives from an adult in good health. The sequenced sample was peripheral blood, obtained on day 0 of AZD1222 vaccination. This CDR3 is CASNSGQGLRSGANVLTF. CDR3 DNA: TGTGCCAGTAATTCCGGTCAGGGATTACGTTCTGGGGCCAACGTCCTGACTTTC.